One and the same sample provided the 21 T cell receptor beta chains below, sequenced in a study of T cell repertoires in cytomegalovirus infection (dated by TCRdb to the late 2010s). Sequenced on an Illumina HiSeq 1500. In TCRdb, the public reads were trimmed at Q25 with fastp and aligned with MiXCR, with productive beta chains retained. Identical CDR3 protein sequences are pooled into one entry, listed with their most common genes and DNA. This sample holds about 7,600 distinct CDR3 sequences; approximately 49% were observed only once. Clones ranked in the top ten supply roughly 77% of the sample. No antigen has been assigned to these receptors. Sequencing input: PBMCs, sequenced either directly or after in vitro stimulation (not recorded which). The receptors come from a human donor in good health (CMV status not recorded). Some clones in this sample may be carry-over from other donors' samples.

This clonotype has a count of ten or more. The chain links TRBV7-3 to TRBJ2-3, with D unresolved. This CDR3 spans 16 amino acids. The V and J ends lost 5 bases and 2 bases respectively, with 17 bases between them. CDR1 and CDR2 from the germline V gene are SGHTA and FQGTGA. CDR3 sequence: CASSPGSSSSTDTQYF. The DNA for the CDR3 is TGTGCCAGCAGCCCCGGGTCCTCTTCCTCCACAGATACGCAGTATTTT.

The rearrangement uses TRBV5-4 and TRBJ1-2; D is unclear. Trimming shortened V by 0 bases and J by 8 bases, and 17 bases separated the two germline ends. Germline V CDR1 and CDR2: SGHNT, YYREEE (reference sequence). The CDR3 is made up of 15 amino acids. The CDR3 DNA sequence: TGTGCCAGCAGCTTGGCCTCCTCAATATCACTCGGCTACACCTTC. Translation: CASSLASSISLGYTF.

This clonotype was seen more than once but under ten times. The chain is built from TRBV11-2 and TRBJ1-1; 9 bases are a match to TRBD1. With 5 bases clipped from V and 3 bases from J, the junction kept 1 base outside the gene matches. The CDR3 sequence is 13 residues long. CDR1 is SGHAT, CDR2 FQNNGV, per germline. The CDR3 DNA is TGTGCCAGCAGCCGGACAGGGGACACTGAAGCTTTCTTT. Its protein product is CASSRTGDTEAFF.

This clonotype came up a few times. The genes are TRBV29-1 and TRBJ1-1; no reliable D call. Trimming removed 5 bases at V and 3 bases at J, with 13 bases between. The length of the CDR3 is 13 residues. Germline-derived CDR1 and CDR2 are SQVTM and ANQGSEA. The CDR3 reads CSVREGYYTEAFF. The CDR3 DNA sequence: TGCAGCGTTAGGGAGGGATACTACACTGAAGCTTTCTTT.

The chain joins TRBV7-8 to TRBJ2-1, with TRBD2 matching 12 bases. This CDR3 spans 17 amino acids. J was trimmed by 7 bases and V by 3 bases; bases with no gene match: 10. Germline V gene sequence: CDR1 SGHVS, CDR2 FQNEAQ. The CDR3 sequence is CASSFPTSGSLENEQFF. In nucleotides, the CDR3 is TGTGCCAGCAGCTTCCCGACTAGCGGGAGTCTGGAGAATGAGCAGTTCTTC.

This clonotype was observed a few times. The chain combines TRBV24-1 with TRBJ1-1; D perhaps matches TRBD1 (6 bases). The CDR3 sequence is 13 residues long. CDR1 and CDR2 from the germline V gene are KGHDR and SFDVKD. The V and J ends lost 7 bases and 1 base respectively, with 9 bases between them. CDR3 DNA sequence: TGTGCCACCAGGAAGGACAGGAACACTGAAGCTTTCTTT. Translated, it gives CATRKDRNTEAFF.

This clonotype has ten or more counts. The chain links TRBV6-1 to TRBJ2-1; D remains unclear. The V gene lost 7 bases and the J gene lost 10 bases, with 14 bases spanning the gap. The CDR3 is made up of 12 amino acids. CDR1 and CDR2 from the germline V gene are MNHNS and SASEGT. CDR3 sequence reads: CASTSLSGEQFF. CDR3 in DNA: TGTGCCAGCACCTCGCTTTCTGGGGAGCAGTTCTTC.

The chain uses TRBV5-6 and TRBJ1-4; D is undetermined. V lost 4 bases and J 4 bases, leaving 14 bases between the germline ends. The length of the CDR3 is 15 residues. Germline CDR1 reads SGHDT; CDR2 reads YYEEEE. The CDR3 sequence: CASSHFDGVNEKLFF. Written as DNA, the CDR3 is TGTGCCAGCAGCCATTTTGACGGCGTTAATGAAAAACTGTTTTTT.

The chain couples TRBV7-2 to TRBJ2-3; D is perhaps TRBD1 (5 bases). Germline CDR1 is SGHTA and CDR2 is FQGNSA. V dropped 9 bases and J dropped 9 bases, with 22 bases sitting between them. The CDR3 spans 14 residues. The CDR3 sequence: CARGLTDKIETQYF. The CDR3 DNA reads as TGTGCCAGAGGCTTAACGGACAAGATAGAGACGCAGTATTTT.

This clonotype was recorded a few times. CDR3 sequence (DNA): TGTGCCAGCAGATCAGGGATAGGGTGGCAGGAAAAACTGTTTTTT. Encoded protein: CASRSGIGWQEKLFF. The chain carries TRBV6-5 and TRBJ1-4, with D possibly TRBD1 on 5 matching bases. The V gene's germline CDR1 is MNHEY and CDR2 SVGAGI. The CDR3 runs 15 residues. V was trimmed by 6 bases and J by 8 bases, leaving 19 bases between them.

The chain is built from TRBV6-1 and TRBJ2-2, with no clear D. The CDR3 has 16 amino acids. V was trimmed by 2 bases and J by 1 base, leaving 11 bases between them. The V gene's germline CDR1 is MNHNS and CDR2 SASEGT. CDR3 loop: CASSELPVQNTGELFF. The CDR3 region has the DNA TGTGCCAGCAGTGAACTGCCAGTTCAGAACACCGGGGAGCTGTTTTTT.

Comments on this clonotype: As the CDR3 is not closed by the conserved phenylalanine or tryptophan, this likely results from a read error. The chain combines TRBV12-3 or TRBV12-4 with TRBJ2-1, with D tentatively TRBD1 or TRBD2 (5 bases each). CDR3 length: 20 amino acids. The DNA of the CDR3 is TGTGCCAGCAGCTCCCTAAGCCTACTTGGGGGAGAAAGGTCCTACAATGATCAGTTCTGC. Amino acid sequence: CASSSLSLLGGERSYNDQFC.

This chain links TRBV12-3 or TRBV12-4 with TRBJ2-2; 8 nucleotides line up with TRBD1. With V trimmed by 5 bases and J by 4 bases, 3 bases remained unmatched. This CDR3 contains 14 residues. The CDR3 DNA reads TGTGCCAGCAGTCCAACAGGGGGCACCGGGGAGCTGTTTTTT. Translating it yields CASSPTGGTGELFF.

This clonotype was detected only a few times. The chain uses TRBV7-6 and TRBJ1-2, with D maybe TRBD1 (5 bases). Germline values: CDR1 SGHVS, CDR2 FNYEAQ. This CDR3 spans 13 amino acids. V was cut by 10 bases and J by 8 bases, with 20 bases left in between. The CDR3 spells CATRDGVQGGYTF. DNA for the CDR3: TGTGCCACCCGGGACGGCGTTCAGGGAGGCTACACCTTC.

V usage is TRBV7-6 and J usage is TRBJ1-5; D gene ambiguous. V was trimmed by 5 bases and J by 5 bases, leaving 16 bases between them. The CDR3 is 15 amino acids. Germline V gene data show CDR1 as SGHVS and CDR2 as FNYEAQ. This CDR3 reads CASSPETYRHQPQHF. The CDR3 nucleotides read TGTGCCAGCAGCCCCGAAACCTACCGCCATCAGCCCCAGCATTTT.

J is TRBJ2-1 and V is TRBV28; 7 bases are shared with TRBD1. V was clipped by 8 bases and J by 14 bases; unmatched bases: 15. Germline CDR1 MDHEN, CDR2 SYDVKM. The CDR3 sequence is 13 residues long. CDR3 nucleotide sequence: TGTGCCAGCGGGGACAGCCCCAAGGATGATAAGTTCTTC. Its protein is CASGDSPKDDKFF. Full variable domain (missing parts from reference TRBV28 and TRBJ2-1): DVKVTQSSRYLVKRTGEKVFLECVQDMDHENMFWYRQDPGLGLRLIYFSYDVKMKEKGDIPEGYSVSREKKERFSLILESASTNQTSMYLCASGDSPKDDKFFGPGTRLTVL.

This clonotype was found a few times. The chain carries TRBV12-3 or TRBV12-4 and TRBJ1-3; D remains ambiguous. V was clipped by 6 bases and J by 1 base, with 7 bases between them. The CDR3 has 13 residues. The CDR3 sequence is CASRANSGNTIYF. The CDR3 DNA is TGTGCCAGCAGGGCTAATTCTGGAAACACCATATATTTT.

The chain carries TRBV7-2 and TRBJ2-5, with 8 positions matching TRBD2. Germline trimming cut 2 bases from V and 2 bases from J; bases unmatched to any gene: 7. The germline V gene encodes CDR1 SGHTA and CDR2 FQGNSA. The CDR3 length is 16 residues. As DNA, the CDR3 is TGTGCCAGCAGCTTATTTGTTAGCGGGGTACAAGAGACCCAGTACTTC. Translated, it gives CASSLFVSGVQETQYF.

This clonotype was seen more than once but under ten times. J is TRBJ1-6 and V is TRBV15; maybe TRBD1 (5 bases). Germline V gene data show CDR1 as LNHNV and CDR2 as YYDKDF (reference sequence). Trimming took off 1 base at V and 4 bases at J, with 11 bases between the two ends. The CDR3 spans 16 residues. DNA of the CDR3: TGTGCCACCAGCAGAGCCCTCGGGGGGTATAATTCACCCCTCCACTTT. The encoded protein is CATSRALGGYNSPLHF.

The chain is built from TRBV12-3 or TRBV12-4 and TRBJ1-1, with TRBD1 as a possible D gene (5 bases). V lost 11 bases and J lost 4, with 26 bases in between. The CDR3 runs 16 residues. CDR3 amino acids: CASSLRVSNQGTEAFF. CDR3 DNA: TGTGCCTCCAGCCTCAGGGTTTCCAATCAGGGCACTGAAGCTTTCTTT.

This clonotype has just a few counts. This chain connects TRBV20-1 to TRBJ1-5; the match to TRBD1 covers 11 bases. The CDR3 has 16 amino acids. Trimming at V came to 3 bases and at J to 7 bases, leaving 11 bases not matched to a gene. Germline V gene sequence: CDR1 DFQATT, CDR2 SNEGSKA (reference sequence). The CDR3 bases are TGCAGTGCTAGGGCCCAGGGACAGGGGGTACGGCAGCCCCAGCATTTT. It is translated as CSARAQGQGVRQPQHF.